The T cell receptor beta chain described here comes from a study of blood T cell repertoires in COVID-19. Turning to the study itself: The United States, Italy and Spain supplied acute and convalescent COVID-19 samples. Sample material is recorded as cDNA or gDNA derived from T cells, B-cell-depleted T cells, or PBMCs.

J gave up 4 bases and V 6 bases, and 4 bases lay outside the gene matches. Germline assignment: CDR1 KGHDR and CDR2 SFDVKD. CDR3 length: 14 residues. Original methodology: Estimation of nucleated cell counts relied on the amplification of reference gene primers. This table comes from immunoSEQ multiplex PCR, and its TCRdb copy is limited to in-frame clones, with some not included. The DNA gave D and trimming, while V, J and clone size come from that table. The table lists roughly 90,000 clones, about four fifths of them singletons. The sequence was obtained from a woman in her 70s with acute or convalescent COVID-19. The V call is TRBV24-1, the J call TRBJ2-5; 10 bases are a match to TRBD2. The specimen was peripheral blood. The CDR3 here is CATSTSGVSETQYF. CDR3 bases: TGTGCCACCAGTACTAGCGGGGTGTCAGAGACCCAGTACTTC.